This is a list of T cell receptor beta chains from one sample in a study of regulatory T cells in long-lasting Graves disease. One entry per CDR3 protein, called by TCRdb with MiXCR from the multiplex PCR reads. The table lists 650,000 to 700,000 distinct CDR3 sequences, about 32% of them singletons. Source: peripheral blood mononuclear cells (PBMCs), taken when the disease was refractory, from a patient treated with antithyroid drugs. These receptors were obtained from a female donor with Graves disease. The CDR3 runs from the conserved cysteine through the conserved F or W. The order of the fields is V gene, J gene, D gene, clone size, CDR3 DNA, CDR3 protein. D genes are given only for firm matches. Clone size is not always given. Where it is, it says once, few, many or a class for expanded clones.

TRBV27	TRBJ2-2	TRBD2	few	TGTGCCAGCAGTTTAGGGAGGGGATTGGTCACCGGGGAGCTGTTTTTT	CASSLGRGLVTGELFF
TRBV6-5	TRBJ2-7	TRBD1	many	TGTGCCAGCAGTTACGCAGGGGGCTACGAGCAGTACTTC	CASSYAGGYEQYF
TRBV19	TRBJ1-2	.	.	TGTGCCAGTAGTATATCGCCAAATAACTATGGCTACACCTTC	CASSISPNNYGYTF
TRBV6-5	TRBJ1-4	.	many	TGTGCCAGCAGTTACCTAGGGAGTGAAAAACTGTTTTTT	CASSYLGSEKLFF
TRBV6-2/TRBV6-3	TRBJ2-7	.	.	TGTGCCAGCAGTGAGGGTCGGGCGGACTACGAGCAGTACTTC	CASSEGRADYEQYF
TRBV12-5	TRBJ2-7	.	many	TGTGCTAGTGGTTTGAAGGGGGACTACGAGCAGTACTTC	CASGLKGDYEQYF
TRBV7-2	TRBJ2-5	TRBD1	few	TGTGCCAGCAGCGCTCGGACAGGGGAGGAGACCCAGTACTTC	CASSARTGEETQYF
TRBV29-1	TRBJ1-1	.	.	TGCAGCGTTTCTCTCCGGAACACTGAAGCTTTCTTT	CSVSLRNTEAFF
TRBV3-1	TRBJ2-1	TRBD2	.	TGTGCCAGCAGCAGCGGGAGGGCCGGGTATGAGCAGTTCTTC	CASSSGRAGYEQFF
TRBV11-2	TRBJ2-7	.	many	TGTGCCAGCAGCGCCCAGGGAGGTCTTACCTACGAGCAGTACTTC	CASSAQGGLTYEQYF
TRBV20-1	TRBJ1-5	.	few	TGCAGTGCTAGCTTTGGACGGAATCAGCCCCAGCATTTT	CSASFGRNQPQHF
TRBV27	TRBJ1-1	.	.	TGTGCCAGCTCCTTGGGGTCGGTGGCTTTCTTT	CASSLGSVAFF
TRBV6-1	TRBJ2-5	.	many	TGTGCCAGCAGAGACGACTCGAGAGAGACCCAGTACTTC	CASRDDSRETQYF
TRBV7-9	TRBJ1-1	.	.	TGTGCCAGCAGCTTCGTCGGTGGGGAAAACACTGAAGCTTTCTTT	CASSFVGGENTEAFF
TRBV20-1	TRBJ1-1	TRBD1	.	TGCAGTGCTAGAGATCTGAACAGGGGGGATGACACTGAAGCTTTCTTT	CSARDLNRGDDTEAFF
TRBV5-1	TRBJ1-1	.	.	TGCGCCAGCAGCTTGGGGGTGACAGGCGGGACTGAGGCTTTCTTT	CASSLGVTGGTEAFF
TRBV29-1	TRBJ2-7	.	.	TGCAGCGTTGTTGGACAGACCTACGAGCAGTACTTC	CSVVGQTYEQYF
TRBV10-3	TRBJ1-1	.	.	TGTGCCATCAGTGAGTCGAGCAGGGGCGAGCGGGCTTTCTTT	CAISESSRGERAFF
TRBV29-1	TRBJ1-2	TRBD1	few	TGCAGCGCCGGAACAGGGGCTTCTACTAACTATGGCTACACCTTC	CSAGTGASTNYGYTF
TRBV6-1	TRBJ2-7	.	.	TGTGCCAGCAGCCAAGCGTCTACTGTGCCCTACGAGCAGTACTTC	CASSQASTVPYEQYF
TRBV28	TRBJ1-5	TRBD1	many	TGTGCCAGCAGGGTGACAGGGGGACATCAGCCCCAGCATTTT	CASRVTGGHQPQHF
TRBV28	TRBJ1-3	.	many	TGTGCCAGCACCGCAAACACCTACTCTGGAAACACCATATATTTT	CASTANTYSGNTIYF
TRBV5-6	TRBJ2-7	.	.	TGTGCCAGCAGCTTCGGAACCAGCTCCTACGAGCAGTACTTC	CASSFGTSSYEQYF
TRBV28	TRBJ1-2	.	many	TGTGCCAGCAAAAACCAGGGATACCGTTATGGCTACACCTTC	CASKNQGYRYGYTF
TRBV7-9	TRBJ1-5	TRBD1	.	TGTGCCAGCAGCCCACGCGCCCAGGGGGCTGCGAGCAATCAGCCCCAGCATTTT	CASSPRAQGAASNQPQHF
TRBV7-9	TRBJ2-7	TRBD2	few	TGTGCCAGCAGCCCTCCGGTGCGGGAGGTCTACGAGCAGTACTTC	CASSPPVREVYEQYF
TRBV5-1	TRBJ1-1	.	.	TGCGCCAGCAGCTTGGCTGGCATGCGGAACACTGAAGCTTTCTTT	CASSLAGMRNTEAFF
TRBV15	TRBJ2-1	TRBD2	.	TGTGCCACCAGCAGATCGGTCGTAGCGGGAAAGGATTTTAGAAATGAGCAGTTCTTC	CATSRSVVAGKDFRNEQFF
TRBV6-5	TRBJ1-1	.	many	TGTGCCAGCAGTTCTGCTGGGGAAGCTTTCTTT	CASSSAGEAFF
TRBV12-3/TRBV12-4	TRBJ1-2	.	many	TGTGCCAGCAGACCCTTACATGGGGTTGGCTACACCTTC	CASRPLHGVGYTF
TRBV28	TRBJ2-5	TRBD2	many	TGTGCCAGCAGACTAGCGGGAGGGCCGTCCGGGACCCAGTACTTC	CASRLAGGPSGTQYF
TRBV2	TRBJ2-2	.	few	TGTGCCAGCAGTGAGGGCGGTAGACCGCGGACCGGGGAGCTGTTTTTT	CASSEGGRPRTGELFF
TRBV7-9	TRBJ1-2	.	many	TGTGCCAGCAGCTTCGGCGTCGGGGACACCGATAACTATGGCTACACCTTC	CASSFGVGDTDNYGYTF
TRBV27	TRBJ1-4	.	many	TGTGCCAGCAGTTTCCACGGGTCGAATGAAAAACTGTTTTTT	CASSFHGSNEKLFF
TRBV27	TRBJ1-5	.	.	TGTGCCAGCAGTTTAGACGGGTGGGGCAATCAGCCCCAGCATTTT	CASSLDGWGNQPQHF
TRBV20-1	TRBJ1-1	.	few	TGCAGTGCAGCCCCCGGGACGGTGGGCGAAGCTTTCTTT	CSAAPGTVGEAFF
TRBV27	TRBJ2-7	.	few	TGTGCCAGCAGTTTATGGACTCTGGGGGAGCAGTACTTC	CASSLWTLGEQYF
TRBV2	TRBJ2-7	TRBD1	many	TGTGCCAGCAGTTGGACAGGGAAAGAGCAGTACTTC	CASSWTGKEQYF
TRBV20-1	TRBJ2-7	TRBD2	.	TGCAGTGCTAGGCCTAGCGGGAGGAACGAGCAGTACTTC	CSARPSGRNEQYF
TRBV2	TRBJ2-3	TRBD2	.	TGTGCCAGCAGAGGATGGACTAGCGGAAGCACAGATACGCAGTATTTT	CASRGWTSGSTDTQYF
TRBV7-2	TRBJ2-7	TRBD1	many	TGTGCCAGCAGCTTAGGGACAGGGTCTGAGCAGTACTTC	CASSLGTGSEQYF
TRBV15	TRBJ1-4	.	few	TGTGCCACCAGCTCGTCAAACAGGGATCTGGGTGAAAAACTGCTTTTT	CATSSSNRDLGEKLLF
TRBV5-1	TRBJ1-3	.	.	TGCGCCAGCACTGCCGCCGGGTACTCTGGAAACACCATATATTTT	CASTAAGYSGNTIYF
TRBV6-1	TRBJ1-6	TRBD1	many	TGTGCCAGCAGACCGGACAGGGCATCCGGTTCCTATAATTCACCCCTCCACTTT	CASRPDRASGSYNSPLHF
TRBV6-2/TRBV6-3	TRBJ1-2	TRBD1	many	TGTGCCAGCACATACCGGGACAGCAGCGGCTATGGCTACACCTTC	CASTYRDSSGYGYTF
TRBV4-2	TRBJ2-1	TRBD2	.	TGTGCCAGCAGCCAAGTTGAGACTAGCGGGGATGATGAGCAGTTCTTC	CASSQVETSGDDEQFF
TRBV29-1	TRBJ1-1	.	.	TGCAGCGTTGAAGGGGGGGCTCTGAACACTGAAGCTTTCTTT	CSVEGGALNTEAFF
TRBV5-1	TRBJ2-5	.	.	TGCGCCAGCACCCTTGGTGGGGCGATCAACCAAGAGACCCAGTACTTC	CASTLGGAINQETQYF